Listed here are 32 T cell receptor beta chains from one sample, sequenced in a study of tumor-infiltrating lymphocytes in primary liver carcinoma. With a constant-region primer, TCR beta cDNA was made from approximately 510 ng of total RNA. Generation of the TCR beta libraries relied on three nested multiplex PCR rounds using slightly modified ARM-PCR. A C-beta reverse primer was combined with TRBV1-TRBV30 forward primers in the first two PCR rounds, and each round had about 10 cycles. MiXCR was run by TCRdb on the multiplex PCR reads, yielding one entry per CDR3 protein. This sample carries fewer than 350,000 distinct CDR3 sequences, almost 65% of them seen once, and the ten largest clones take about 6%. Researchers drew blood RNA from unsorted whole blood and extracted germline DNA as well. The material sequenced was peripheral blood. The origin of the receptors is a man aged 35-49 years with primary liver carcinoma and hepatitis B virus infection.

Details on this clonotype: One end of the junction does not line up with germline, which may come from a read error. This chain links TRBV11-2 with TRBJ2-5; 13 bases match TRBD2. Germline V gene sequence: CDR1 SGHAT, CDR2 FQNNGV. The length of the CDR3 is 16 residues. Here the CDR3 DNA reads TGTGCCAGCAGCTTAAGACAAACTAGCGGGAGGGAGACCCAATACTTC. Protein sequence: CASSLRQTSGRETQYF.

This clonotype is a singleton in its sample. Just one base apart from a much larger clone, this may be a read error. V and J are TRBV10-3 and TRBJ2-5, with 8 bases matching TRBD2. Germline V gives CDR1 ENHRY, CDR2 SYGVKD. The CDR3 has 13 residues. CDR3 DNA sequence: TGTGTCACTAGCCTAGCGGGTGAAGAGACCCAGTACTTC. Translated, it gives CVTSLAGEETQYF.

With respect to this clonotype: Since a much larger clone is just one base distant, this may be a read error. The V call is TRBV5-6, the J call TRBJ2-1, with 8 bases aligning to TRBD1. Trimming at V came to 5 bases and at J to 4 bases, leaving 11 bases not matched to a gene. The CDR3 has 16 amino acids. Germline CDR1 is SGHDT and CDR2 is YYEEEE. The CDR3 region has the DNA TGTGCCAGCAGTCGTACCGTGACAGGGGCTTACAATGAGCAGTTCTTC. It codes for CASSRTVTGAYNEQFF. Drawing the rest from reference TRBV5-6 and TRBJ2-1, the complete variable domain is DAGVTQSPTHLIKTRGQQVTLRCSPKSGHDTVSWYQQALGQGPQFIFQYYEEEERQRGNFPDRFSGHQFPNYSSELNVNALLLGDSALYLCASSRTVTGAYNEQFFGPGTRLTVL.

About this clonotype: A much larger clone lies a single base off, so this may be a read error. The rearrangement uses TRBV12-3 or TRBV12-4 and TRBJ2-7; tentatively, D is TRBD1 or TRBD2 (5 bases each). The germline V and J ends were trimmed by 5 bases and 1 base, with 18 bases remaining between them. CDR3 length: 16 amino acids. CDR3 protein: CASSIGPGAPSYEQYF. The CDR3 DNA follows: TGTGCCAGCAGTATAGGACCCGGGGCACCTTCCTACGAGCAGTACTTC.

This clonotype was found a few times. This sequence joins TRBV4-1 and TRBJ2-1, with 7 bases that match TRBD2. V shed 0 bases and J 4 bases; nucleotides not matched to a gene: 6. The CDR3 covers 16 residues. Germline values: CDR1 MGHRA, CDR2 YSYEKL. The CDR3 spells CASSQESSGPYNEQFF. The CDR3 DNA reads TGCGCCAGCAGCCAAGAATCTAGCGGTCCTTACAATGAGCAGTTCTTC.

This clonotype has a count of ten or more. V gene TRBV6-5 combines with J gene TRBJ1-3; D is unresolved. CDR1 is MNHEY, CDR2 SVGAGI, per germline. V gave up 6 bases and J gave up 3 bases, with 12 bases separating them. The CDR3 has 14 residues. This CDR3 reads CASSPQRVGNTIYF. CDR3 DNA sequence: TGTGCCAGCAGCCCACAGAGGGTTGGAAACACCATATATTTT.

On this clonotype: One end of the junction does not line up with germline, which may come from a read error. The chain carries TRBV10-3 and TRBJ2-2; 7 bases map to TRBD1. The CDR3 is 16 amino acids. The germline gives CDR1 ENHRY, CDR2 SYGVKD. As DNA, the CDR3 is TGTGTCATCAATGAGGGGACAGACGCGAACACCGGGGAGCTGTTTTTT. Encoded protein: CVINEGTDANTGELFF.

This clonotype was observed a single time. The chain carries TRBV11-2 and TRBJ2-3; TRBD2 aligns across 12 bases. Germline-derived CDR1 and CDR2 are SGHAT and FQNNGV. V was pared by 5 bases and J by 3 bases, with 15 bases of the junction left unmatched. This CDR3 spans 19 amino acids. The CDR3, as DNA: TGTGCCAGCAGCCGATCGCCGAGACTAGCGGGAGTGAGGACAGATACGCAGTATTTT. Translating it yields CASSRSPRLAGVRTDTQYF.

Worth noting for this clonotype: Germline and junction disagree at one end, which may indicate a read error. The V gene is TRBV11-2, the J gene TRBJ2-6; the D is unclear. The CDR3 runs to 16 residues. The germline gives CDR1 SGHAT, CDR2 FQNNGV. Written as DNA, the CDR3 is TGTGGCAGCAGCTTGGATCTCGGGCCTGGGGCCAACGTCCTGACTTTC. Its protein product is CGSSLDLGPGANVLTF.

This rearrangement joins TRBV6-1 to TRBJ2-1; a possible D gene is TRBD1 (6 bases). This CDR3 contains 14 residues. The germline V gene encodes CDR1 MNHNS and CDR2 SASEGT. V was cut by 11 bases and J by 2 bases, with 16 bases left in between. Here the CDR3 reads CALQGRGPYNEQFF. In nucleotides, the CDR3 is TGTGCCCTACAGGGACGAGGGCCCTACAATGAGCAGTTCTTC.

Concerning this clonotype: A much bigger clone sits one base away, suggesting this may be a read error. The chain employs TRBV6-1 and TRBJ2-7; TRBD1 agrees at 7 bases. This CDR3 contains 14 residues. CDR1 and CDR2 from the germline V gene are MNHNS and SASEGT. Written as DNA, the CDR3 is TGTGTCAGCAGTGGCCAGACAGGGTTCTACGAGCAGTACTTC. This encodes CVSSGQTGFYEQYF.

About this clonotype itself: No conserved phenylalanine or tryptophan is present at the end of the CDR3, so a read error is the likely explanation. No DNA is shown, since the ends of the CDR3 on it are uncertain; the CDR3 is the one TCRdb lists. CDR3 protein: CASSLPQGQGLTEAFL. The chain carries TRBV11-2 and TRBJ1-1; TRBD1 is taken as the D call from the table, unchecked against the DNA. The CDR3 spans 16 residues, counting both ends. The germline V gene encodes CDR1 SGHAT and CDR2 FQNNGV.

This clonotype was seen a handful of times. The CDR3 coding sequence is TGTGCCAGCAGTTTAGGTCAAAAGCCAGCTAACTATGGCTACACCTTC. Translating gives CASSLGQKPANYGYTF. The chain couples TRBV12-3 or TRBV12-4 to TRBJ1-2; D unclear. This CDR3 comprises 16 residues. Trimming took 1 base from V and 0 from J, leaving 12 bases between them.

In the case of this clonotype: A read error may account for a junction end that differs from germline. CDR3 nucleotides: TGTGCCAGCGGCTTAGGTCGGGAAGAGACCCATTACTTC. Translated, it gives CASGLGREETHYF. The genes are TRBV5-4 and TRBJ2-5; the D gene is possibly TRBD2 (5 bases). The CDR3 loop spans 13 amino acids. From germline, CDR1 is SGHNT and CDR2 YYREEE (reference sequence).

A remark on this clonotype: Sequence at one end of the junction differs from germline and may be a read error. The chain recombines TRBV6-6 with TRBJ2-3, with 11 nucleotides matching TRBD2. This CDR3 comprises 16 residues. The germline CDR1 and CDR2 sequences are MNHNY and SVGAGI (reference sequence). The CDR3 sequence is CASSSQLAGDRDTQYF. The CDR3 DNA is TGTGCCAGCAGTTCCCAACTAGCGGGAGACAGAGATACACAGTATTTT.

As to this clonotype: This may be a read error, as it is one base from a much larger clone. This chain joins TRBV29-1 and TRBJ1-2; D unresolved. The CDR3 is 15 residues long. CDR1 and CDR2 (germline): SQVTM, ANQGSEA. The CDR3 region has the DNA TGCAGCCTTGAAGATATGGATACCAGGTACTATGGCTACACCTTC. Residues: CSLEDMDTRYYGYTF.

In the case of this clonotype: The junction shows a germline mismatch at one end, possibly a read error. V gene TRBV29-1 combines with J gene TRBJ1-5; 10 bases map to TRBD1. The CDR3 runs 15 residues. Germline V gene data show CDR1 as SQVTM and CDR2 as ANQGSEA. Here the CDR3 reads CSVVVTGGPTQPQHF. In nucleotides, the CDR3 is TGCAGTGTTGTCGTGACAGGGGGCCCCACTCAGCCCCAGCATTTT.

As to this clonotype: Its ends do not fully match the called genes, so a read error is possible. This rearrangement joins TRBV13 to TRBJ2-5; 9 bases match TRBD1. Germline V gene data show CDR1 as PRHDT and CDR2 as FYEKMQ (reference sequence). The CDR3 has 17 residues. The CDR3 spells CASSLCLEDRGKETQYF. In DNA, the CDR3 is TGTGCCAGCAGCTTATGCCTCGAGGACAGGGGCAAAGAGACTCAGTACTTC.

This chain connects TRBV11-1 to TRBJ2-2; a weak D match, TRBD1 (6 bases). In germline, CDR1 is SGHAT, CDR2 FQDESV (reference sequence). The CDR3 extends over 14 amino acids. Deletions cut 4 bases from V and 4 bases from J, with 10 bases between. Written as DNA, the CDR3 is TGTGCCAGCAGCTCACAGGGTACCACCGGGGAGCTGTTTTTT. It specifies CASSSQGTTGELFF.

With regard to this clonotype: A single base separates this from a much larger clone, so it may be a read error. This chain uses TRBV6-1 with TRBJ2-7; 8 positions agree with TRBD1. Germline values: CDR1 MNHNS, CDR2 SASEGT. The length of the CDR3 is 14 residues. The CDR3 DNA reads TGTGCCAGCAGTGAGTTGACAGGGGTGGGCGAGCATTACTTC. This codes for CASSELTGVGEHYF.

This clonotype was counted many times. CDR3 in amino acids: CASSLADRAGGYEQYF. The CDR3 coding sequence is TGTGCCAGCAGTTTAGCAGACAGGGCCGGGGGCTACGAGCAGTACTTC. J is TRBJ2-7 and V is TRBV28; possibly TRBD1 for D (7 bases). V was trimmed by 2 bases and J by 3 bases, leaving 17 bases between them. In germline, CDR1 is MDHEN, CDR2 SYDVKM. The CDR3 consists of 16 residues.

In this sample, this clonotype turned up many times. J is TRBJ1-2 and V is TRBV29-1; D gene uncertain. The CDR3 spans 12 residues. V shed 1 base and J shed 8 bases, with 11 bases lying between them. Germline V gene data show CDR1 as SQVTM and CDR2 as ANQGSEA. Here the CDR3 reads CSVEVASRGYTF. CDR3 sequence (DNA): TGCAGCGTTGAAGTAGCTAGTCGGGGCTACACCTTC.

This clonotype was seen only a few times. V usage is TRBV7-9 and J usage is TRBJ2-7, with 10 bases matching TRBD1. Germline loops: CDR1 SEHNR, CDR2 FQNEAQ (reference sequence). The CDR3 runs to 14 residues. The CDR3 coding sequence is TGTGCAACCCGTCCCGGGACAGGGGAGTACGAGCAGTACTTC. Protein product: CATRPGTGEYEQYF.

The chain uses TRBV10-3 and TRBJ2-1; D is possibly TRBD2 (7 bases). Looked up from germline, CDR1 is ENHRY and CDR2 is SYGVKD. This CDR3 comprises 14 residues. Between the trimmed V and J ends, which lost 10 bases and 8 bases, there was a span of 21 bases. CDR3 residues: CATRTGGLVDEQFF. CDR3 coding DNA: TGTGCCACACGAACCGGGGGGCTAGTCGATGAGCAGTTCTTC.

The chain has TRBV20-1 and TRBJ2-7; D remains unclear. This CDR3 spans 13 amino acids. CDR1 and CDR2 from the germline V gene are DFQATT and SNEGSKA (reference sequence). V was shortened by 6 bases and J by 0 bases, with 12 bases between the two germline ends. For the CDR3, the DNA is TGCAGTGCCAGGACCCCCAGCTCCTACGAGCAGTACTTC. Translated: CSARTPSSYEQYF.

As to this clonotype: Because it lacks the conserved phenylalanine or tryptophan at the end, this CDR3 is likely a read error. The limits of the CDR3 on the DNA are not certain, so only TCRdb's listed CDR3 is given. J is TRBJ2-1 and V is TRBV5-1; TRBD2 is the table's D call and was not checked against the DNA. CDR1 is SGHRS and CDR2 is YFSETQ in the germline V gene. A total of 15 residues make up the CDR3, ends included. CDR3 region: CASSWGLVSYNEQLS.

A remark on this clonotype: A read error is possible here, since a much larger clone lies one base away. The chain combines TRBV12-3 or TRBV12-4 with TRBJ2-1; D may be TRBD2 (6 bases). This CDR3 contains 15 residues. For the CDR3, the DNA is TGTGCCAGCAGTTTATTCGGCGGGGCCTACAATGTGCAGTTCTTC. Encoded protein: CASSLFGGAYNVQFF.

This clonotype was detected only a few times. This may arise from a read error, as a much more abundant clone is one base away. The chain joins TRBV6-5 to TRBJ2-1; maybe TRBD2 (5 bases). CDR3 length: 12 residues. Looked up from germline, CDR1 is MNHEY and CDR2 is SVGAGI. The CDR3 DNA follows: TGTGCCAGCAGAGCGGTTTCTAATGAGCATTTCTTC. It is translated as CASRAVSNEHFF.

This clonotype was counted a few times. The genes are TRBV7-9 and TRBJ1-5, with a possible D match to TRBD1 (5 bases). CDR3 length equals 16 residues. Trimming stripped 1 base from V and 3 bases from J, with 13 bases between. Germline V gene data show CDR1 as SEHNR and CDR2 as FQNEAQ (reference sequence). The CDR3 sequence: CASSLGAGESNQPQHF. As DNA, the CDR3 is TGTGCCAGCAGCTTAGGAGCGGGGGAGTCCAATCAGCCCCAGCATTTT.

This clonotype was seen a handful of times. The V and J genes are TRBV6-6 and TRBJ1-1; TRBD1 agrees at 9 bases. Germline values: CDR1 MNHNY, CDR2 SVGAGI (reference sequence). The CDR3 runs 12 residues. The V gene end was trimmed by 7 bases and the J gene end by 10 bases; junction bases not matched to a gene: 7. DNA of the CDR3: TGTGCCAGCAACCCGGGACAGGGAGGAGCTTTCTTT. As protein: CASNPGQGGAFF.

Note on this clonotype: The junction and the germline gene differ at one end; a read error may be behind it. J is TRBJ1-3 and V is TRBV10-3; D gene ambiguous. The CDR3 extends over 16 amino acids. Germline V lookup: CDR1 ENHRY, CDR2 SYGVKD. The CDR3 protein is CPINDPGHHSGNTIYF. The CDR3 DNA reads TGTCCCATCAACGACCCGGGTCATCACTCTGGAAACACCATATATTTT.

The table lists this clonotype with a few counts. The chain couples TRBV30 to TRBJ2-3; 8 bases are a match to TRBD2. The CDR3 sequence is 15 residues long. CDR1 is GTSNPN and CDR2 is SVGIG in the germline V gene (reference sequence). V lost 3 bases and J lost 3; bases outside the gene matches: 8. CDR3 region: CAWSRGGFATDTQYF. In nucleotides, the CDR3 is TGTGCCTGGAGCCGGGGGGGATTCGCTACAGATACGCAGTATTTT.